This T cell receptor (beta chain) is drawn from a study of technical replicates of blood from a few donors. Profiled with immunoSEQ multiplex PCR; TCRdb holds only in-frame clones, not every one. This sample has 100,000 or so clones, with 95% to 96% found just once. The CDR3 covers 15 residues. V dropped 2 bases and J dropped 4 bases, with 12 bases sitting between them. Germline V lookup: CDR1 MDHEN, CDR2 SYDVKM. Material for sequencing was T cells isolated from PBMCs. The clonotype was recovered from a human donor in good health. This sequence joins TRBV28 and TRBJ2-1, with unresolved D. This CDR3 is CASSLLLSPYNEQFF. For the CDR3, the DNA is TGTGCCAGCAGTTTACTACTTAGCCCATACAATGAGCAGTTCTTC.